The sequence of this TCR beta chain was determined in a study of blood T cells in healthy people across ages. The CDR3 is 14 amino acids. Germline V lookup: CDR1 MNHNY, CDR2 SVGAGI (reference sequence). Trimming cost V 0 bases and J 7 bases, with 9 bases left between them. For the second PCR, which ran for roughly 6 to 11 cycles, a sample-barcoded 5' primer and a J-beta primer mix were used. TCRdb reprocessed the 5' RACE reads with MiXCR, giving one entry per CDR3 protein. Among 1,300,000 or so distinct CDR3 sequences listed, around 59% were seen once. Isolation of PBMCs gave at least 6 million cells per sample. Study results and limitations: TCR beta diversity tracked closely with naive T cell percentage.

This clonotype occurred once. Its antigen is still unknown. The receptor comes from a man aged 18 to 30 in good health. Sequencing was carried out using blood. This sequence joins TRBV6-6 and TRBJ2-2, with D unresolved. CDR3 residues: CASSYSLAGGELFF. CDR3 DNA: TGTGCCAGCAGTTACTCGTTGGCTGGCGGGGAGCTGTTTTTT.